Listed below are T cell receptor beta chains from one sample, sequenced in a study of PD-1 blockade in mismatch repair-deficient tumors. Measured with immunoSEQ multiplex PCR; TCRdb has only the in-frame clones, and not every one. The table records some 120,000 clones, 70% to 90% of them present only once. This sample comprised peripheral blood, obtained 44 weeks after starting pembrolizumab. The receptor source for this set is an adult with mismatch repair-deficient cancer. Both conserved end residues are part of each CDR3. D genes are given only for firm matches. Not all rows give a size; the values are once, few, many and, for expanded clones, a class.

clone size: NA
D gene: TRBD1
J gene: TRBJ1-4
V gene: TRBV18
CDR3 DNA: TGTGCCAGCTCAACCGGGACAGGGGGTGAAAAACTGTTTTTT
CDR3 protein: CASSTGTGGEKLFF

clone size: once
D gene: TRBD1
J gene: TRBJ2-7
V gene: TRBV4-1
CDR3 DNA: TGCGCCAGCAGCCAGGTTACAGGGGTCTACGAGCAGTACTTC
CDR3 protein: CASSQVTGVYEQYF

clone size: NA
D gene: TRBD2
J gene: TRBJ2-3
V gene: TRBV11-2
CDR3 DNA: TGTGCCAGCAGGCCAAGGACTAGCGGGAGGAGCACAGATACGCAGTATTTT
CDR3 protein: CASRPRTSGRSTDTQYF

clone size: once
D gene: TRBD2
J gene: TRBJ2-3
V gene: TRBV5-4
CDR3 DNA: TGTGCCAGCAGCTCGGGGACTAGCGGGAGCACAGATACGCAGTATTTT
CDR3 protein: CASSSGTSGSTDTQYF

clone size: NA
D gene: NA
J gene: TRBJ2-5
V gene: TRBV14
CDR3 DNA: TGTGCCAGCAGCCACGGGAAGGAGACCCAGTACTTC
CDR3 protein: CASSHGKETQYF

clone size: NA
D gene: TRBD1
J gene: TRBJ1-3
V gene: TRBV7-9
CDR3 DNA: TGTGCCAGCAGCCCGCGGACAGGGCAGTACTCTGGAAACACCATATATTTT
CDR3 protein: CASSPRTGQYSGNTIYF

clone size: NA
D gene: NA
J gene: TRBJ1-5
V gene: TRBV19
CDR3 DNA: TGTGCCAGTAGTATCCCCCGGATGAGTTTCAATCAGCCCCAGCATTTT
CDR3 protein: CASSIPRMSFNQPQHF

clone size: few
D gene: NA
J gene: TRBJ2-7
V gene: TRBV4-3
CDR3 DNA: TGCGCCAGCAGTCCAGGGGCCCGCGGGTACGAGCAGTACTTC
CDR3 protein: CASSPGARGYEQYF

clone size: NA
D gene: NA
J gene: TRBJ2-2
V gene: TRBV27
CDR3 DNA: TGTGCCAGCAGTTTCAGCAGCACCGGGGAGCTGTTTTTT
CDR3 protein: CASSFSSTGELFF

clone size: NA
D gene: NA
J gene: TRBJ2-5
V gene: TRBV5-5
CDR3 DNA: TGTGCCAGCAGCTTCGGACATATCTCGGCGGGAGAGACCCAGTACTTC
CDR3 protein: CASSFGHISAGETQYF

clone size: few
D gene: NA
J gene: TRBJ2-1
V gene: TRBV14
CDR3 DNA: TGTGCCAGCAGCCAGGGACGGACTTACAATGAGCAGTTCTTC
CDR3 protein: CASSQGRTYNEQFF

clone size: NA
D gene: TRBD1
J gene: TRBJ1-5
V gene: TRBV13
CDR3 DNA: TGTGCCAGCAGCTTAGGGTGGACAGGGGAAATTGACAATCAGCCCCAGCATTTT
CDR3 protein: CASSLGWTGEIDNQPQHF

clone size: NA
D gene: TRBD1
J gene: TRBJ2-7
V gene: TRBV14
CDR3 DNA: TGTGCCAGCAGCCAACGAGACAGGGGCCACGAGCAGTACTTC
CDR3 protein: CASSQRDRGHEQYF

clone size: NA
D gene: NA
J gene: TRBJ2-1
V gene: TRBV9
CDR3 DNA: TGTGCCAGCAGCGTAGGAGGCGGTAACTCCTACAATGAGCAGTTCTTC
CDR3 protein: CASSVGGGNSYNEQFF

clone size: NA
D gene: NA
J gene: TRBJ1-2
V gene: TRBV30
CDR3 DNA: TGTGCCTGCCGGAAGGGGAACTATGGCTACACCTTC
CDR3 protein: CACRKGNYGYTF

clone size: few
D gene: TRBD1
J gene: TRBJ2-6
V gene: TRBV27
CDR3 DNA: TGTGCCAGCAGGGCCCGACAGGGGGAAAAGACTGGGGCCAACGTCCTGACTTTC
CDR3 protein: CASRARQGEKTGANVLTF

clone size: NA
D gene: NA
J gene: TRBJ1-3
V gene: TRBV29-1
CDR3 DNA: TGCAGCGTTGAGAAGATGGACCACTCTGGAAACACCATATATTTT
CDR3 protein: CSVEKMDHSGNTIYF

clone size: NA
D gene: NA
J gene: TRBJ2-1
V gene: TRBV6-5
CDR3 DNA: TGTGCCAGCAGTTCTCCGGGACCACAATCCGAGCAGTTCTTC
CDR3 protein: CASSSPGPQSEQFF

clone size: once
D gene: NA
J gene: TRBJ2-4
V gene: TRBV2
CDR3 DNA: TGTGCCAGTCTAGGGTACCTAGCCAAAAACATTCAGTACTTC
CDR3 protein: CASLGYLAKNIQYF

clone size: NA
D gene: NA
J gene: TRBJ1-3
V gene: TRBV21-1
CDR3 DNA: TGTGCCAGCAGCCAGAAAGGATCAGTCCTCCCAGTCTACTCTGGAAACACCATATATTTT
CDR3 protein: CASSQKGSVLPVYSGNTIYF

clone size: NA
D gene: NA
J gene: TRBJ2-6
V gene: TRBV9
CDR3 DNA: TGTGCCAGCAGCGCAAATCCGCACGCCTCTGGGGCCAACGTCCTGACTTTC
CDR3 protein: CASSANPHASGANVLTF

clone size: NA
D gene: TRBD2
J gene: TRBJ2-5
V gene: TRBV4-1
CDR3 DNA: TGCGCCAGCAGCCAAGGCTCTAGCGGGTTCCAAGAGACCCAGTACTTC
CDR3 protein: CASSQGSSGFQETQYF

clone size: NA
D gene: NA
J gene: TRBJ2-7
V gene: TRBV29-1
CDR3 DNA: TGCAGCGTTAGGGGACAAGGGGAGCAGTACTTC
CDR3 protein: CSVRGQGEQYF

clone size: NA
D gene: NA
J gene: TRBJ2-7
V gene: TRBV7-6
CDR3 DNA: TGTGCCAGCAGCTCCATACCCCGGGGTAGCGGAGCCTACGAGCAGTACTTC
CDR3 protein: CASSSIPRGSGAYEQYF

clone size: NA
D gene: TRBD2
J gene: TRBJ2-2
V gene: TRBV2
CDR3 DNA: TGTGCCAGCAGTAGGACTAGCGGGAAGCGGGAGCTGTTTTTT
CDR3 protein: CASSRTSGKRELFF

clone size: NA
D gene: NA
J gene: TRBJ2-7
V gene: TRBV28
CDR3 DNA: TGTGCCAGCAGTTACCGACAGTACTCCTACGAGCAGTACTTC
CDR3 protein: CASSYRQYSYEQYF

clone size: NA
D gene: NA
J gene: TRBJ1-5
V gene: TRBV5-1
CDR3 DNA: TGCGCCAGCAGCCCCGGCGACGGAGGGAGCGGCAATCAGCCCCAGCATTTT
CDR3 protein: CASSPGDGGSGNQPQHF

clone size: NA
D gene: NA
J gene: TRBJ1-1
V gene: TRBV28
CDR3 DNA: TGTGCCAGCAGTTTATGGATGGGGAACACTGAAGCTTTCTTT
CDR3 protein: CASSLWMGNTEAFF

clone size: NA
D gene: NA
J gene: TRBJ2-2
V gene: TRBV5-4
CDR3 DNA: TGTGCCAGCAGCTTGGAATTCGGGAGTCGGACCGGGGAGCTGTTTTTT
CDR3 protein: CASSLEFGSRTGELFF

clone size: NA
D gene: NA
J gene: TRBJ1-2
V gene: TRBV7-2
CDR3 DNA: TGTGCCAGCAGCTTTTCGGACAGACCTAACTATGGCTACACCTTC
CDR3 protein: CASSFSDRPNYGYTF

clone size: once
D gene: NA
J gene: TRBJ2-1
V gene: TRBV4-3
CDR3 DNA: TGCGCCAGCAGCCAAGATAGTACATACAATGAGCAGTTCTTC
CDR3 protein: CASSQDSTYNEQFF

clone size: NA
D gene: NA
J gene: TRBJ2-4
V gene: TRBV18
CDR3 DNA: TGTGCCAGCTCCCGGGCACCCAAAAACATTCAGTACTTC
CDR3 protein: CASSRAPKNIQYF

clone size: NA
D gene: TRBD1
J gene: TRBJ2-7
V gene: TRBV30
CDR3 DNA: TGTGCCTGGGGGCCGGGGACAGGGTACTACGAGCAGTACTTC
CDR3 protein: CAWGPGTGYYEQYF

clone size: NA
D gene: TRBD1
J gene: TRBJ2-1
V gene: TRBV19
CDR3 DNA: TGTGCCAGTACTAAGACGGGACAGGGACCCTACAATGAGCAGTTCTTC
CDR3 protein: CASTKTGQGPYNEQFF

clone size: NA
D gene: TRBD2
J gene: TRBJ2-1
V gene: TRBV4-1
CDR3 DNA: TGCGCCAGCAGCCAAGATCGGCTAGCGGGAGTGGATGAGCAGTTCTTC
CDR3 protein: CASSQDRLAGVDEQFF

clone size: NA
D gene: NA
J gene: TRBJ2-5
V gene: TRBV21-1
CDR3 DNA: TGTGCCAGCAGCATCCTCGGGACATCGAAGACCCAGTACTTC
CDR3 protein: CASSILGTSKTQYF

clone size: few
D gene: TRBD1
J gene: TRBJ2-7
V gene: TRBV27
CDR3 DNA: TGTGCCAGCAGTCTCGGACAGGGGGACGAGCAGTACTTC
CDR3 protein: CASSLGQGDEQYF

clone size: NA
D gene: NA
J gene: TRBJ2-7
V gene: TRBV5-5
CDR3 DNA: TGTGCCAGCAATCCGGACAACGGGCCCGAGCAGTACTTC
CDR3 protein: CASNPDNGPEQYF

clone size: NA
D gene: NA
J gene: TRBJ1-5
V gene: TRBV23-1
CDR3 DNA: TGCGCCAGCAGTCCTACTGAAAAACGGACCATATCGGGTCAGCCCCAGCATTTT
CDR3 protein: CASSPTEKRTISGQPQHF

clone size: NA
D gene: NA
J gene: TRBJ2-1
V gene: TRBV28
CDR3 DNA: TGTGCCAGCAGTCCCTCGTGGGGCGGGCCCGGAGGCGATGAGCAGTTCTTC
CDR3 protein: CASSPSWGGPGGDEQFF

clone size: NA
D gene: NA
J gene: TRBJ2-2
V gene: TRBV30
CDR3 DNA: TGTGCCTGGAGTCCAATCTCCGGGGAGCTGTTTTTT
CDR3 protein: CAWSPISGELFF